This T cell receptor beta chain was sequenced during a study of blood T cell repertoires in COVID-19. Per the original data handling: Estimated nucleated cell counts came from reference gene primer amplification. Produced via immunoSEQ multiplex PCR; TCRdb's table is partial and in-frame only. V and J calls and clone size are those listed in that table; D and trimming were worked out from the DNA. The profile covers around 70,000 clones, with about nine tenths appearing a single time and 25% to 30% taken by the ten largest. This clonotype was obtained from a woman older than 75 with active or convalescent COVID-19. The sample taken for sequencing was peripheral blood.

The CDR3 region has the DNA TGTGCCAGCAGCCAAGGTAGAGGGACTAGCTCGGCAGATACGCAGTATTTT. This gives the protein CASSQGRGTSSADTQYF. This chain uses TRBV3-1 (or the pseudogene TRBV3-2) with TRBJ2-3; 9 nucleotides agree with TRBD2. V lost 1 base and J lost 4; bases outside the gene matches: 9. The CDR3 is 17 residues long. Germline CDR1 LGHDT, CDR2 YNNKEL (reference sequence).